These T cell receptor beta chains were read from a single sample in a study of beta chain features in type 1 diabetes. Assay used: immunoSEQ multiplex PCR; TCRdb lists only in-frame clones, some missing. The table records under 950,000 clones, roughly 16% of them present only once. What was sequenced was naive CD4+ T cells from blood. The receptors come from a woman between 18 and 29 years old in good health. Each CDR3 is given with its conserved first and last residue. Fields, in order: clone size, J gene, D gene, V gene, CDR3 DNA, CDR3 protein. The D gene is left open where the match is weak. Clone size, where shown, is once, few, many, or a class for clones that have expanded.

few TRBJ1-1 . TRBV2 TGTGCCAGCAGCGTTCGTAGTATCGGGGGAACCACTGAAGCTTTCTTT CASSVRSIGGTTEAFF
few TRBJ2-2 TRBD2 TRBV13 TGTGCCAGCAGCTTAGCGGCTAGCGGGAGTCGGGACGGGGAGCTGTTTTTT CASSLAASGSRDGELFF
. TRBJ2-1 TRBD1 TRBV5-6 TGTGCCAGCAGCCCGGACAGGGGAAGGTACAATGAGCAGTTCTTC CASSPDRGRYNEQFF
few TRBJ2-4 . TRBV28 TGTGCCAGCAGGATAGGTAGGGGGGGAACTGTAGCCAAAAACATTCAGTACTTC CASRIGRGGTVAKNIQYF
. TRBJ2-7 TRBD2 TRBV6-5 TGTGCCAGCAAGCTCCTAGCGGACTCCTACGAGCAGTACTTC CASKLLADSYEQYF
. TRBJ1-1 . TRBV5-1 TGCGCCAGCAGCTTGGCAGTCAACACTGAAGCTTTCTTT CASSLAVNTEAFF
. TRBJ2-4 . TRBV28 TGTGCCAGCAGTCCCAGCGGGTCGGCCAAAAACATTCAGTACTTC CASSPSGSAKNIQYF
. TRBJ2-5 TRBD2 TRBV9 TGTGCCAGCAGCGCCATAAGCGGGAGGGAAGAGACCCAGTACTTC CASSAISGREETQYF
few TRBJ2-1 TRBD2 TRBV5-1 TGCGCCAGCAGCTTTACCGGGACTAGCGGCAATGAGCAGTTCTTC CASSFTGTSGNEQFF
. TRBJ2-1 TRBD2 TRBV7-9 TGTGCCAGCAGCTCCCGGGGAGCGGGAGGGGGGTACAATGAGCAGTTCTTC CASSSRGAGGGYNEQFF
few TRBJ1-2 . TRBV10-3 TGTGCCATCAGGGGACGGACGACCGATGATGGCTACACCTTC CAIRGRTTDDGYTF
. TRBJ2-5 . TRBV2 TGTGCCAGCAGTACGAACAGGGTTTTGTCAGAGACCCAGTACTTC CASSTNRVLSETQYF
. TRBJ2-3 . TRBV29-1 TGCAGCGTACGCAAGGGGACAGATACGCAGTATTTT CSVRKGTDTQYF
. TRBJ2-5 . TRBV7-9 TGTGCCAGCAGCTCGCATGGGACGGCGAAACGGACCCAGTACTTC CASSSHGTAKRTQYF
few TRBJ2-1 TRBD1 TRBV2 TGTGCCAGCAATACCGGGACAGGGGACGAGCAGTTCTTC CASNTGTGDEQFF
few TRBJ2-5 . TRBV20-1 TGCAGTCCACTCTTTAGCGGGACCCAGTACTTC CSPLFSGTQYF
few TRBJ1-2 . TRBV20-1 TGCAGTGCCAGGTGGGGATATGGCTACACCTTC CSARWGYGYTF
. TRBJ2-3 . TRBV5-4 TGTGCCAGCAGCTTGGCCGGGCCAGATACGCAGTATTTT CASSLAGPDTQYF
few TRBJ2-7 . TRBV10-3 TGTGCCATCAGGAACCACCCCGGAACCTACGAGCAGTACTTC CAIRNHPGTYEQYF
few TRBJ2-3 . TRBV27 TGTGCCAGCAGTTTATTGACCGGGGCCCCTACGCAGTATTTT CASSLLTGAPTQYF
. TRBJ1-5 TRBD1 TRBV19 TGTGCCACACGTCGACAGGGTAGACGCAATCAGCCCCAGCATTTT CATRRQGRRNQPQHF
. TRBJ2-7 . TRBV2 TGTGCCAGCAGTGACCGAGCCTCCGAGCAGTACTTC CASSDRASEQYF
. TRBJ2-7 TRBD2 TRBV6-5 TGTGCCATCGGGGGACTAGGCTCTAGGGAGCAGTACTTC CAIGGLGSREQYF
. TRBJ2-7 . TRBV15 TGTGCCACCAGCAGAGATCGGAGCCTGGGCGAGCAGTACTTC CATSRDRSLGEQYF
few TRBJ2-7 . TRBV28 TGTGCCAGCAGCCAGCGGGACAGGTACCACGAGCAGTACTTC CASSQRDRYHEQYF
. TRBJ2-1 . TRBV6-5 TGTGCCAGCAGTTCTAGCAATGAGCAGTTCTTC CASSSSNEQFF
few TRBJ2-7 . TRBV4-3 TGCGCCAGCAGCCAGGAATCGGGACCCTACTACGAGCAGTACTTC CASSQESGPYYEQYF
. TRBJ2-2 . TRBV28 TGTGCCAGCAGTTTACGATCAGCCACCGGGGAGCTGTTTTTT CASSLRSATGELFF
few TRBJ2-2 TRBD2 TRBV5-4 TGTGCCAGCAGCTTGATCGGGACTACAAACACCGGGGAGCTGTTTTTT CASSLIGTTNTGELFF
. TRBJ2-7 . TRBV28 TGTGCCAGCAGTTTATTTGGTGAGCAGTACTTC CASSLFGEQYF
few TRBJ2-7 . TRBV7-2 TGTGCCAGCAGCAAGGACAGCTCCTACGAGCAGTACTTC CASSKDSSYEQYF
. TRBJ2-7 TRBD2 TRBV7-2 TGTGCCAGCAGCCTTACTAGCGGTAGCTCCTACGAGCAGTACTTC CASSLTSGSSYEQYF
few TRBJ2-7 TRBD1 TRBV27 TGTCAGATGGGGGACAGGGCGTACGAGCAGTACTTC CQMGDRAYEQYF
few TRBJ2-7 . TRBV6-5 TGTGCCAGCAGGGAAGGCGAGCAGTACTTC CASREGEQYF
. TRBJ2-1 TRBD2 TRBV6-1 TGTGCCAGCAGTGCTCGGACTAGCGGTCACAATGAGCAGTTCTTC CASSARTSGHNEQFF
. TRBJ2-3 TRBD2 TRBV4-2 TGTGCCAGCAGCCAAGATGTGGGAGGGCCTAGAGATACGCAGTATTTT CASSQDVGGPRDTQYF
. TRBJ2-3 . TRBV9 TGTGCCAGCAGCTTCGGCCCATCCCAAGATACGCAGTATTTT CASSFGPSQDTQYF
. TRBJ1-2 TRBD1 TRBV4-1 TGCGCCAGCAGCCCGGACAGGGATTATGGCTACACCTTC CASSPDRDYGYTF
few TRBJ2-2 . TRBV28 TGTGCCAGCAGATTAGGACAGAACACCGGGGAGCTGTTTTTT CASRLGQNTGELFF
few TRBJ2-2 TRBD2 TRBV9 TGTGCCAGCAGCGTAGCTACTACTAGCGGGGTGAACACCGGGGAGCTGTTTTTT CASSVATTSGVNTGELFF
. TRBJ2-3 . TRBV28 TGTGCCAGCAGTTTAGGACGCACAGATACGCAGTATTTT CASSLGRTDTQYF